This is a list of T cell receptor beta chains from one sample in a study of T cell responses to AZD1222 COVID-19 vaccine. Only in-frame clones appear in the TCRdb table, and some are missing; sequencing was by immunoSEQ multiplex PCR. The data contain some 150,000 clones, just over 90% of them seen just once; the ten biggest clones take up approximately 2%. Sequenced material: peripheral blood, taken 28 days after the second AZD1222 dose. Receptor source: an adult who received the AZD1222 COVID-19 vaccine. Both conserved end residues are part of each CDR3. Fields, in order: clone size, V gene, D gene, J gene, CDR3 DNA, CDR3 protein. D genes are given only for firm matches. The size entry is marked missing in some rows and otherwise reads once, few, many or a size class.

>-|TRBV7-3|-|TRBJ2-1
TGTGCCAGCAGCCCTCCCGAATCCGGGGGCTCCTACAATGAGCAGTTCTTC
CASSPPESGGSYNEQFF
>-|TRBV2|-|TRBJ2-5
TGTGCCAGCAGTGAGGTTGCAGAGACCCAGTACTTC
CASSEVAETQYF
>-|TRBV5-6|TRBD1|TRBJ1-1
TGTGCCAGCAGCCCTGTGGACAGGCCTCAAAAAACTGAAGCTTTCTTT
CASSPVDRPQKTEAFF
>-|TRBV27|TRBD1|TRBJ1-2
TGTGCCAGCAGTTCACGACCGCAGGGGGCGTTACTATCCGAGAACTATGGCTACACCTTC
CASSSRPQGALLSENYGYTF
>-|TRBV5-4|-|TRBJ2-7
TGTGCCAGCAGCTTCCGAGACAGCAACTACGAGCAGTACTTC
CASSFRDSNYEQYF
>-|TRBV10-3|TRBD2|TRBJ2-4
TGTGCCATCAGTGAGTCCGAGGGACTAGCGCTACAAAACATTCAGTACTTC
CAISESEGLALQNIQYF
>once|TRBV10-2|-|TRBJ1-5
TGCGCCAGCAGTGAGGCGGGAAGAAATCAGCCCCAGCATTTT
CASSEAGRNQPQHF
>-|TRBV6-2/TRBV6-3|-|TRBJ1-2
TGTGCCAGCAGTTATGGGAGCCTTTTAAACTATGGCTACACCTTC
CASSYGSLLNYGYTF
>once|TRBV27|-|TRBJ1-3
TGTGCCAGCAGTTTATCGGTGGCGCCTGGAAACACCATATATTTT
CASSLSVAPGNTIYF
>-|TRBV2|-|TRBJ1-2
TGTGCCAGCAGTGTTAGCAGCCGAGGGGAAGGCTACACCTTC
CASSVSSRGEGYTF
>-|TRBV24-1|TRBD1|TRBJ2-2
TGTGCCACCAGTGACCCGACAGGGGGAGACACCGGGGAGCTGTTTTTT
CATSDPTGGDTGELFF
>-|TRBV6-5|TRBD1|TRBJ2-1
TGTGCCAGCAGGGGACAGGCGGCACTCAATGAGCAGTTCTTC
CASRGQAALNEQFF
>-|TRBV5-1|TRBD1|TRBJ1-2
TGCGCCAGCAGCTCAAACCGCAGGGGGGACTATGGCTACACCTTC
CASSSNRRGDYGYTF
>-|TRBV5-1|-|TRBJ2-2
TGCGCCAGCAGCCTAGCGACAGCGAACACCGGGGAGCTGTTTTTT
CASSLATANTGELFF
>-|TRBV18|-|TRBJ1-6
TGTGCCAGCTGGGGGTCACCCCTCCACTTT
CASWGSPLHF
>-|TRBV7-3|-|TRBJ2-7
TGTGCCAGCAGCCCCCGCCCAGGGGGGTACCACGAGCAGTACTTC
CASSPRPGGYHEQYF
>few|TRBV5-4|TRBD2|TRBJ2-7
TGTGCCAGCAGATCCCTAGCGGGGGGGCTCTACGAGCAGTACTTC
CASRSLAGGLYEQYF
>-|TRBV2|-|TRBJ1-5
TGTGCCAGCAGCCTTGGGCCAAATCAGCCCCAGCATTTT
CASSLGPNQPQHF
>-|TRBV27|-|TRBJ2-2
TGTGCCAGCAGTGTGGGAGGCACCGGGGAGCTGTTTTTT
CASSVGGTGELFF
>-|TRBV9|-|TRBJ2-2
TGTGCCAGCAAGGGCCTAAACACCGGGGAGCTGTTTTTT
CASKGLNTGELFF
>-|TRBV13|TRBD1|TRBJ2-7
TGTGCCAGCACCCGTAGACAGGGAACCCTCTCCTACGAGCAGTACTTC
CASTRRQGTLSYEQYF
>few|TRBV4-1|TRBD1|TRBJ2-7
TGCGCCAGCAGCCAAACCGGGACAGGGGCCTACGAGCAGTACTTC
CASSQTGTGAYEQYF
>-|TRBV12-3/TRBV12-4|-|TRBJ1-5
TGTGCCAGCAGGGGACGGGGGGATCAGCCCCAGCATTTT
CASRGRGDQPQHF
>-|TRBV5-1|-|TRBJ2-2
TGCGCCAGCAGCTCACTGGGGAACACCGGGGAGCTGTTTTTT
CASSSLGNTGELFF
>once|TRBV6-5|-|TRBJ2-3
TGTGCCAGCAACCTCCAGGGTTCCACAGATACGCAGTATTTT
CASNLQGSTDTQYF
>once|TRBV5-4|-|TRBJ2-3
TGTGCCAGCAGCTGGGGGGCCAGGAGCACAGATACGCAGTATTTT
CASSWGARSTDTQYF
>-|TRBV28|TRBD1|TRBJ2-3
TGTGCCAGCAAACCCTCGACAGGGCAGTTAGATACGCAGTATTTT
CASKPSTGQLDTQYF
>-|TRBV23-1|-|TRBJ2-1
TGCGCCAGCAGTCAATCGGGGATACAGGGACCCCGCTCCTACAATGAGCAGTTCTTC
CASSQSGIQGPRSYNEQFF
>-|TRBV29-1|TRBD1|TRBJ2-1
TGCAGCGTTGAAGGGTGGACAGGGGCCTACAATGAGCAGTTCTTC
CSVEGWTGAYNEQFF
>-|TRBV7-9|-|TRBJ1-1
TGTGCCAGCAGCTTACAGGGACGGGACACTGAAGCTTTCTTT
CASSLQGRDTEAFF
>-|TRBV2|-|TRBJ1-4
TGTGCCAGCAGTGATACAGGGAATGAAAAACTGTTTTTT
CASSDTGNEKLFF
>-|TRBV6-1|-|TRBJ2-7
TGTGCCAGCAGTGAAGACAGCCCAAGGATCTACGAGCAGTACTTC
CASSEDSPRIYEQYF
>-|TRBV3-1/TRBV3-2|-|TRBJ1-1
TGTGCCAGCAGCCAAGATCTGGGGATATTCAGTGAAGCTTTCTTT
CASSQDLGIFSEAFF
>-|TRBV7-2|-|TRBJ2-1
TGTGCCAGCAGCTCGGACTATACCTACAATGAGCAGTTCTTC
CASSSDYTYNEQFF
>-|TRBV7-3|-|TRBJ2-2
TGTGCCAGCAGATTGGGATATGGTTTGTCCGGGGAGCTGTTTTTT
CASRLGYGLSGELFF
>-|TRBV5-1|-|TRBJ2-6
TGCGCCAGCAGCTATTACCCAGGGCCAGGGGCCAACGTCCTGACTTTC
CASSYYPGPGANVLTF
>-|TRBV5-1|TRBD1|TRBJ2-1
TGCGCCAGCAGCTTGCGGAGTATAGGGGGACAGGGGTACAATGAGCAGTTCTTC
CASSLRSIGGQGYNEQFF
>-|TRBV5-1|TRBD1|TRBJ1-2
TGCGCCAGCAGCTCGTATCGGGACAGATCCTTTAACTATGGCTACACCTTC
CASSSYRDRSFNYGYTF
>-|TRBV30|-|TRBJ2-1
TGTGCCTGGAGTTCGGACGGGGCCTACAATGAGCAGTTCTTC
CAWSSDGAYNEQFF
>-|TRBV4-2|-|TRBJ1-3
TGTGCCAACAGCCAAGATCGAGGCCGAAACACCATATATTTT
CANSQDRGRNTIYF
>-|TRBV6-1|-|TRBJ2-7
TGTGCCAGCAGTGAAGTACCCGACAGCTCCTACGAGCAGTACTTC
CASSEVPDSSYEQYF
>-|TRBV15|TRBD2|TRBJ2-3
TGTGCCACCAGCGGAGCGGGAGGGCTGGGGACAGATACGCAGTATTTT
CATSGAGGLGTDTQYF
>-|TRBV7-2|-|TRBJ2-7
TGTGCCAGCAGCCTCACCGGGGGAAGCTACGAGCAGTACTTC
CASSLTGGSYEQYF
>-|TRBV3-1/TRBV3-2|-|TRBJ1-3
TGTGCCAGCAGCCATGCCTCTGGAAACACCATATATTTT
CASSHASGNTIYF
>-|TRBV6-5|-|TRBJ2-1
TGTGCCTCAACGGAAGCGGAGGACGCCTACAATGAGCAGTTCTTC
CASTEAEDAYNEQFF
>once|TRBV3-1/TRBV3-2|-|TRBJ1-2
TGTGCCAGCAGCTTCCGTTCCTACGGCTACACCTTC
CASSFRSYGYTF
>-|TRBV14|TRBD1|TRBJ2-1
TGTGCCAGCAGCCAAGATTCGCGGACAGGGAAGAATGGGCAGTTCTTC
CASSQDSRTGKNGQFF
>-|TRBV9|-|TRBJ1-3
TGTGCCAGCAGCGTAGATGGTGGAAACACCATATATTTT
CASSVDGGNTIYF
>-|TRBV5-1|TRBD2|TRBJ2-3
TGCGCCAGCAGCTTCCCCGAGTTAGCGGGAGGGCCCAAAGATACGCAGTATTTT
CASSFPELAGGPKDTQYF
>-|TRBV4-1|TRBD1|TRBJ2-7
TGCGCCAGTAACGGACAGGGGGAAACCTACGAGCAGTACTTC
CASNGQGETYEQYF
>-|TRBV6-5|-|TRBJ2-5
TGTGCCAGCAGTTGGGGGCGATGGGAGACCCAGTACTTC
CASSWGRWETQYF
>few|TRBV19|-|TRBJ1-5
TGTGCCAGTAGTCCCGGGGGGGTCTATCAGCCCCAGCATTTT
CASSPGGVYQPQHF
>-|TRBV7-2|-|TRBJ2-5
TGTGCCAGCAGCTTAGCGGGGCGGCAAGAGACCCAGTACTTC
CASSLAGRQETQYF
>-|TRBV18|TRBD1|TRBJ1-2
TGTGCCAGCTCACAAACCCCGACAGGGGTGGAAGCTTCCACCTTC
CASSQTPTGVEASTF
>-|TRBV10-3|-|TRBJ1-2
TGTGCCATCAGTGACAGGACCGGGATGAATGATGGCTACACCTTC
CAISDRTGMNDGYTF
>-|TRBV5-1|TRBD1|TRBJ1-2
TGCGCCAGCAGCCCCCGGGACAGGGGCTATGGCTACACCTTC
CASSPRDRGYGYTF
>-|TRBV7-3|-|TRBJ2-3
TGTGCCAGCAGCGGAGGGAATACAGATACGCAGTATTTT
CASSGGNTDTQYF
>-|TRBV27|-|TRBJ2-1
TGTGCCAGCAGCCCTGAGCTGTGGAATGAGCAGTTCTTC
CASSPELWNEQFF
>-|TRBV6-5|-|TRBJ1-6
TGTGCCAGCAGTTACTCGGAGAAAGGGACCGCACCCCTCCACTTT
CASSYSEKGTAPLHF